This T cell receptor beta chain derives from a study of cytomegalovirus exposure and HLA in healthy donors. As concerns this clone: Its antigen is currently unknown.

General study points: Rates of TCR association differed by HLA locus in a later analysis, with DRB1 highest and HLA-C lowest. As was reported, the classifier diagnosed cytomegalovirus status with high specificity and sensitivity. Among the most significant clusters, several appeared linked to common viral pathogens in a later analysis.

Primers: 60 Vbeta forward and 13 Jbeta reverse. The method was immunoSEQ multiplex PCR; TCRdb's version includes in-frame clones alone and lacks a portion of them. This table has 59,000 or so clones, roughly 75% appearing once. The germline V and J ends were trimmed by 10 bases and 4 bases, with 32 bases remaining between them. Looked up from germline, CDR1 is WSHSY and CDR2 is SAAADI. The CDR3 has 18 amino acids. Each donor's status was that of a healthy bone marrow donor. V and J are TRBV10-2 and TRBJ2-7; D perhaps matches TRBD1 (6 bases). Sequencing used PBMCs. The receptor comes from a man aged 25-40 years in good health and CMV-seropositive. The DNA of the CDR3 is TGCGCCACCAGGGGTGTGGTTATGGGACACCTAGACGGGTACGAGCAGTACTTC. As protein: CATRGVVMGHLDGYEQYF.